The clone carrying this T cell receptor beta chain was counted a few times. Its antigen is unknown. The junction departs from germline at one end; a sequencing error may be responsible. Using constant-segment primers, 5'RACE produced TCR alpha and TCR beta cDNA libraries carrying sample barcodes and UMIs. TCRdb passed the 5' RACE reads through MiXCR, listing each CDR3 protein once. The repertoire has 470,000 or so distinct CDR3 sequences, 15% to 20% of them found once; the top ten carry more than 8%. The source of the sample is a study of T-cell memory formation after mild COVID-19. Looking at the study overall: Among the donors, TCR clusters were largely specific to each donor.

Study-wide findings and caveats: Confirmation of SARS-CoV-2 specificity was lacking for second-wave clones peaking day 37. That cross-reactive memory joined was suggested by some responding clones appearing in pre-infection memory.

The sequence derives from an adult woman who had mild COVID-19 (a few samples of this study predate the infection). Cell type and time point are not known. The sequencing input was PBMCs or a T cell subset sorted from them (not recorded which).

The CDR3 spells CASSLRSPYELYF. The CDR3 coding sequence is TGTGCCAGCAGCCTGCGGTCCCCCTACGAGCTGTACTTC. The chain has TRBV6-5 and TRBJ2-7; D is ambiguous. CDR1 MNHEY and CDR2 SVGAGI come from the germline V gene. This CDR3 region has 13 residues.